The T cell receptor (beta chain) under discussion was sequenced for a study of shared clonotypes between healthy human individuals. Study findings and constraints: Clonotypes shared by all four donors outscored non-shared clonotypes in generation probability. Clonotypes that were shared across a handful of donors made up around 5% of naive CD4 clonotypes. In general, naive subsets displayed greater estimated richness than memory subsets did.

As concerns this clone: The target antigen is unknown.

V lost 0 bases to trimming and J lost 4 bases; unmatched junction nucleotides: 9. The CDR3 runs to 17 residues. Germline V gives CDR1 MNHEY, CDR2 SMNVEV (reference sequence). The data were produced by immunoSEQ multiplex PCR, yet TCRdb's version contains in-frame clones alone and is incomplete. This sample carries about 2.1 million clones, approximately 92% of them seen once, and the ten largest clones take around 1.7%. Selected positively for CCR7 and CD45RO-negative, naive CD8 cells excluded terminally differentiated effector memory CD45RA+ cells. What was sequenced was naive CD8+ T cells from PBMCs. This clonotype originated in a man in his late teens or twenties in good health. Some clones in this sample may be carry-over from other donors' samples. The chain uses TRBV27 and TRBJ2-5; 9 bases line up with TRBD2. This CDR3 is CASSLSGQLLAGETQYF. CDR3 DNA sequence: TGTGCCAGCAGTTTATCGGGACAGCTACTAGCGGGAGAGACCCAGTACTTC.